What follows are 26 T cell receptor beta chains derived from one specimen sequenced in a study of Graves' ophthalmopathy and Graves' hyperthyroidism. Amplification targeted the TCR beta CDR3 regions, with RNA transcripts as the source material. After a first-round RT-PCR with HTBI primers, a second-round multiplex PCR was run. MiXCR was run by TCRdb on the multiplex PCR reads, yielding one entry per CDR3 protein. The data contain about 1.1 million distinct CDR3 sequences, roughly 35% of them seen just once; the ten biggest clones take up around 10%. The sequenced sample consisted of peripheral blood or thyroid tissue (not recorded which). The receptor source for this set is an adult man with Graves' hyperthyroidism.

The J gene is TRBJ1-5, the V gene TRBV10-3, with D tentatively TRBD1 (5 bases). Trimming shortened V by 0 bases and J by 1 base, and 10 bases separated the two germline ends. This CDR3 spans 16 amino acids. Germline-derived CDR1 and CDR2 are ENHRY and SYGVKD. The DNA for the CDR3 is TGTGCCATCAGTGAGTCGGGTAGGGGAAGCAATCAGCCCCAGCATTTT. Protein: CAISESGRGSNQPQHF.

V gene TRBV29-1 combines with J gene TRBJ1-5, with D possibly being TRBD1 (6 bases). The V end was cut by 7 bases, the J end by 11 bases, with 18 bases between. The germline gives CDR1 SQVTM, CDR2 ANQGSEA. This CDR3 is built from 12 residues. CDR3 nucleotides: TGCAGCGCTGGACAGATCCAAGAGACCCAGCATTTT. Translated: CSAGQIQETQHF.

This clonotype has at least ten counts. The chain couples TRBV7-8 to TRBJ2-7; tentative D call: TRBD2 (5 bases). The length of the CDR3 is 17 residues. V lost 3 bases to trimming and J lost 4 bases, with 22 bases between them. Germline loops: CDR1 SGHVS, CDR2 FQNEAQ. For the CDR3, the DNA is TGTGCCAGCAGCTTCGAGATCGTTGGGGAGCCAACTTACGAGCAGTACTTC. Translation gives CASSFEIVGEPTYEQYF.

This clonotype was seen a few times. The chain uses TRBV3-1 and TRBJ1-1, with no clear D. Germline CDR1 reads LGHDT; CDR2 reads YNNKEL (reference sequence). CDR3 size: 15 residues. Trimming pared 1 base from V and 3 bases from J, leaving 12 bases between. In DNA form, the CDR3 reads TGTGCCAGCAGCCAAGTAACGTCAGGTGACACTGAAGCTTTCTTT. Encoded protein: CASSQVTSGDTEAFF.

The genes are TRBV7-9 and TRBJ1-2; tentative D call: TRBD1 (6 bases). Trimming took 5 bases from V and 4 from J, leaving 14 bases between them. This CDR3 is 14 amino acids long. CDR1 and CDR2 from the germline V gene are SEHNR and FQNEAQ (reference sequence). CDR3 protein: CASSGFQGSYGYTF. The CDR3 DNA is TGTGCCAGCAGCGGGTTTCAGGGGAGCTATGGCTACACCTTC.

The chain is built from TRBV10-3 and TRBJ2-2, with D possibly TRBD2 on 5 matching bases. Looked up from germline, CDR1 is ENHRY and CDR2 is SYGVKD. The V end was cut by 2 bases, the J end by 7 bases, with 17 bases between. CDR3 size: 16 residues. The CDR3 DNA reads as TGTGCCATCAGTGAGCCAAAGAGCGGACTTCACGGGGAGCTGTTTTTT. Its protein is CAISEPKSGLHGELFF.

This clonotype was observed a handful of times. A much larger clone differs from this one at a single base, so this may be a read error. The chain combines TRBV2 with TRBJ2-5, with D tentatively TRBD1 or TRBD2 (5 bases each). The CDR3 has 13 amino acids. CDR1 is SNHLY, CDR2 FYNNEI, per germline. The ends were cut back, 7 bases at V and 5 bases at J, with 14 bases in the middle. The CDR3 sequence is CASTGGREETQYF. The CDR3 DNA is TGTGCCAGCACCGGAGGCAGGGAGGAGACCCAGTACTTC.

V usage is TRBV29-1 and J usage is TRBJ1-1; D ambiguous. Per germline, CDR1 SQVTM and CDR2 ANQGSEA. The CDR3 loop spans 12 amino acids. The CDR3 here is CSFWQVDSEAFF. The CDR3 nucleotides are TGCAGTTTCTGGCAGGTTGACTCTGAAGCTTTCTTT.

This clonotype was observed many times. CDR3 in DNA: TGTGCCAGCAGCGCCCTAGGAGGTGATAACTATGGCTACACCTTC. Its protein is CASSALGGDNYGYTF. The chain has TRBV9 and TRBJ1-2; D gene uncertain. V lost 3 bases to trimming and J lost 1 base, with 13 bases between them. Germline loops: CDR1 SGDLS, CDR2 YYNGEE. The CDR3 consists of 15 residues.

This clonotype was found many times. The V and J genes are TRBV2 and TRBJ2-7; D may be TRBD2 (5 bases). The germline gives CDR1 SNHLY, CDR2 FYNNEI. V dropped 8 bases and J dropped 2 bases, with 16 bases sitting between them. The CDR3 totals 14 residues. The CDR3 DNA reads as TGTGCCAGCTGGCAAGGAGAGGGAGCCTACGAGCAGTACTTC. Protein product: CASWQGEGAYEQYF.

In the case of this clonotype: This may stem from a read error, because a much larger clone lies one nucleotide away. This chain connects TRBV20-1 to TRBJ2-5; 9 nucleotides match TRBD1. V was pared by 3 bases and J by 5 bases, with 7 bases of the junction left unmatched. CDR3 length: 14 amino acids. Germline values: CDR1 DFQATT, CDR2 SNEGSKA (reference sequence). The CDR3: CSASGTGTGETQYF. The CDR3 bases are TGCAGTGCTAGTGGGACAGGGACGGGGGAGACCCAGTACTTC.

The chain joins TRBV28 to TRBJ2-5; D is perhaps TRBD2 (6 bases). CDR1 and CDR2 (germline): MDHEN, SYDVKM. The V end lost 5 bases, the J end lost 7 bases, and 14 bases lay between the germline ends. The CDR3 sequence is 13 residues long. The CDR3 DNA follows: TGTGCCAGCAGTCAGGCCGCCGGGAGGACCCAGTACTTC. This translates into CASSQAAGRTQYF.

Here the CDR3 reads CASSVWDLGNYGYTF. As DNA, the CDR3 is TGTGCCAGCAGCGTCTGGGACTTGGGTAACTATGGCTACACCTTC. The chain links TRBV9 to TRBJ1-2; a weak D match, TRBD1 (5 bases). Trimming removed 2 bases at V and 1 base at J, with 12 bases between. The length of the CDR3 is 15 residues. CDR1 and CDR2 from the germline V gene are SGDLS and YYNGEE.

This rearrangement joins TRBV10-3 to TRBJ2-3; D is unclear. Per the germline V gene, CDR1 is ENHRY and CDR2 is SYGVKD. The CDR3 totals 11 residues. Between the trimmed V and J ends, which lost 6 bases and 4 bases, there was a span of 5 bases. CDR3 loop: CAISRSDTQYF. CDR3 DNA: TGTGCCATCAGCAGGTCAGATACGCAGTATTTT.

The chain couples TRBV24-1 to TRBJ1-1; no clear D gene. Germline lookup yields CDR1 KGHDR and CDR2 SFDVKD. This CDR3 spans 14 amino acids. The ends were cut back, 6 bases at V and 4 bases at J, with 14 bases in the middle. CDR3 loop: CATSSAFGVTEAFF. CDR3 in DNA: TGTGCCACCAGTAGCGCCTTCGGGGTCACTGAAGCTTTCTTT.

As for this clonotype: A read error may be the cause here, since a much bigger clone is one base away. This chain joins TRBV20-1 and TRBJ2-7; 7 bases are a match to TRBD1. The CDR3 is 14 amino acids. V was pared by 5 bases and J by 0 bases, with 7 bases of the junction left unmatched. The germline V gene encodes CDR1 DFQATT and CDR2 SNEGSKA (reference sequence). CDR3 nucleotides: TGCAGTGCTCCCCGGGACAGCATCTCCTACGAGCAGTACTTC. Translated: CSAPRDSISYEQYF.

There are a few counts of this clonotype. This chain joins TRBV7-9 and TRBJ1-3; weak D call: TRBD1 (5 bases). Germline V lookup: CDR1 SEHNR, CDR2 FQNEAQ (reference sequence). The CDR3 spans 16 residues. Trimming stripped 3 bases from V and 0 bases from J, with 12 bases between. The CDR3 loop reads CASSLGTAYSGNTIYF. CDR3 nucleotides: TGTGCCAGCAGCTTGGGGACTGCTTACTCTGGAAACACCATATATTTT.

This clonotype was detected many times. The chain carries TRBV29-1 and TRBJ1-2; a possible D gene is TRBD1 (6 bases). The CDR3 is 16 amino acids. Germline V gives CDR1 SQVTM, CDR2 ANQGSEA. V was cut by 4 bases and J by 3 bases, with 21 bases left in between. The CDR3 here is CSVGSHPAEGDYGYTF. The CDR3 DNA sequence: TGCAGCGTTGGTTCCCACCCCGCCGAGGGGGACTATGGCTACACCTTC. The full variable domain, completed using reference TRBV29-1 and TRBJ1-2, is SAVISQKPSRDICQRGTSLTIQCQVDSQVTMMFWYRQQPGQSLTLIATANQGSEATYESGFVIDKFPISRPNLTFSTLTVSNMSPEDSSIYLCSVGSHPAEGDYGYTFGSGTRLTVV.

CDR3 loop: CASSLDLIGEQYF. CDR3 DNA sequence: TGTGCCAGCAGCTTAGACCTTATCGGGGAGCAGTACTTC. The V and J genes are TRBV7-2 and TRBJ2-7; no firm D call. Trimming shortened V by 1 base and J by 7 bases, and 11 bases separated the two germline ends. The CDR3 is 13 residues long. The germline V gene encodes CDR1 SGHTA and CDR2 FQGNSA.

The chain is built from TRBV20-1 and TRBJ2-7, with 15 nucleotides matching TRBD2. With V trimmed by 7 bases and J by 2 bases, 3 bases remained unmatched. Germline CDR1 DFQATT, CDR2 SNEGSKA (reference sequence). CDR3 length: 14 residues. CDR3 sequence (DNA): TGCAGTGTCCGGACTAGCGGGAGGGCCTACGAGCAGTACTTC. Amino acids: CSVRTSGRAYEQYF.

This clonotype has a count of ten or more. The V and J genes are TRBV5-5 and TRBJ1-3; the D gene is possibly TRBD1 (6 bases). CDR3 size: 16 residues. Germline values: CDR1 SGHKS, CDR2 YYEKEE (reference sequence). Trimming took 0 bases from V and 4 from J, leaving 14 bases between them. The DNA for the CDR3 is TGTGCCAGCAGCTTGGGTATTGGGACAAAAGGAAACACCATATATTTT. Protein sequence: CASSLGIGTKGNTIYF.

This clonotype was seen a handful of times. The chain is built from TRBV7-9 and TRBJ1-1; D unclear. The V and J ends lost 4 bases and 4 bases respectively, with 10 bases between them. This CDR3 is built from 13 residues. From germline, CDR1 is SEHNR and CDR2 FQNEAQ (reference sequence). The CDR3 here is CASSSALVTEAFF. For the CDR3, the DNA is TGTGCCAGCAGCTCCGCCTTAGTCACTGAAGCTTTCTTT. The complete variable domain, with remaining parts taken from reference TRBV7-9 and TRBJ1-1, reads DTGVSQNPRHKITKRGQNVTFRCDPISEHNRLYWYRQTLGQGPEFLTYFQNEAQLEKSRLLSDRFSAERPKGSFSTLEIQRTEQGDSAMYLCASSSALVTEAFFGQGTRLTVV.

The chain employs TRBV20-1 and TRBJ1-1; perhaps TRBD1 as D (5 bases). Germline CDR1 DFQATT, CDR2 SNEGSKA (reference sequence). Trimming took off 1 base at V and 1 base at J, with 10 bases between the two ends. The CDR3 spans 14 residues. The CDR3 region is CSARVGAKNTEAFF. The CDR3, as DNA: TGCAGTGCTAGAGTAGGGGCAAAGAACACTGAAGCTTTCTTT.

V usage is TRBV9 and J usage is TRBJ2-5, with D maybe TRBD1 (5 bases). The CDR3 is 15 amino acids. Per the germline V gene, CDR1 is SGDLS and CDR2 is YYNGEE. V lost 0 bases and J 7 bases, leaving 16 bases between the germline ends. CDR3 sequence: CASSVGKDTFGTQYF. DNA for the CDR3: TGTGCCAGCAGCGTAGGAAAGGACACGTTTGGGACCCAGTACTTC.

This clonotype was seen ten or more times. The chain links TRBV29-1 to TRBJ1-1; TRBD1 matches 9 bases. Germline trimming cut 8 bases from V and 2 bases from J; bases unmatched to any gene: 12. The CDR3 consists of 15 residues. Germline V gives CDR1 SQVTM, CDR2 ANQGSEA. The CDR3 DNA is TGCAGCACGGGCAGGGACAGGGTATTTAACACTGAAGCTTTCTTT. It encodes CSTGRDRVFNTEAFF.

The chain is built from TRBV10-3 and TRBJ2-7; tentative D call: TRBD2 (5 bases). The CDR3 is 16 amino acids. Looked up from germline, CDR1 is ENHRY and CDR2 is SYGVKD. Trimming left V 8 bases short and J 3 bases short, with 23 bases between. The CDR3 spells CAIERTLRVRIYEQYF. CDR3 nucleotide sequence: TGTGCCATCGAGAGGACCTTGCGGGTAAGAATCTACGAGCAGTACTTC.